One and the same sample provided the 16 T cell receptor beta chains below, sequenced in a study of cytomegalovirus exposure and HLA in healthy donors. Vbeta (60) and Jbeta (13) primers were used in the PCR. TCRdb's copy holds only in-frame clones and misses some; the assay was immunoSEQ multiplex PCR. The table includes approximately 170,000 clones, 70% to 80% detected once. The specimen was PBMCs. The receptors come from a man in his forties in good health and CMV-seronegative.

This chain uses TRBV10-3 with TRBJ2-7; 8 positions agree with TRBD2. The CDR3 extends over 12 amino acids. Germline CDR1 ENHRY, CDR2 SYGVKD. Unmatched junction bases numbered 9, after V lost 11 bases and J lost 6 bases. The CDR3 nucleotides read TGTGCCTCGGGGACTAGTTTGGTCGAGCAGTACTTC. This translates into CASGTSLVEQYF.

The V and J genes are TRBV28 and TRBJ2-1; 8 bases map to TRBD1. The CDR3 is made up of 15 amino acids. Germline trimming cut 6 bases from V and 4 bases from J; bases unmatched to any gene: 8. The germline CDR1 and CDR2 sequences are MDHEN and SYDVKM. The CDR3 nucleotides are TGTGCCAGCAGCTCGGGACAGGATCTTTACAATGAGCAGTTCTTC. Its translation is CASSSGQDLYNEQFF.

In the case of this clone: Germline and junction disagree at one end, which may indicate a read error. The V gene is TRBV27, the J gene TRBJ2-6, with D tentatively TRBD1 (5 bases). The CDR3 extends over 14 amino acids. Germline assignment: CDR1 MNHEY and CDR2 SMNVEV (reference sequence). CDR3 DNA: TGTGCCAGCAGTTGGCAGTCTGGGGCCAACGGCCTGACTTTC. This encodes CASSWQSGANGLTF.

This chain connects TRBV15 to TRBJ2-5; unclear D gene. CDR1 is LNHNV and CDR2 is YYDKDF in the germline V gene (reference sequence). This CDR3 is 13 amino acids long. Trimming took off 0 bases at V and 4 bases at J, with 6 bases between the two ends. The CDR3 bases are TGTGCCACCAGCAGAGATCCGGGAGAGACCCAGTACTTC. Amino acid sequence: CATSRDPGETQYF.

V is TRBV30 and J is TRBJ2-1; D perhaps matches TRBD2 (6 bases). CDR1 is GTSNPN and CDR2 is SVGIG in the germline V gene (reference sequence). V lost 2 bases to trimming and J lost 4 bases, with 12 bases between them. The CDR3 runs 14 residues. CDR3 in DNA: TGTGCCTGGAGTACACGCGGGAATTACAATGAGCAGTTCTTC. Encoded protein: CAWSTRGNYNEQFF.

The chain employs TRBV2 and TRBJ2-7, with TRBD2 as a possible D gene (5 bases). The V end was cut by 5 bases, the J end by 6 bases, with 11 bases between. CDR3 size: 12 residues. Germline CDR1 reads SNHLY; CDR2 reads FYNNEI. The CDR3 here is CASSTPRGEQYF. The CDR3 nucleotides are TGTGCCAGCAGTACCCCTCGGGGCGAGCAGTACTTC.

This clone was recorded only once. This chain links TRBV5-1 with TRBJ2-3, with D hard to call. Germline V gene lookup returns CDR1 SGHRS and CDR2 YFSETQ. V was shortened by 6 bases and J by 2 bases, with 10 bases between the two germline ends. The CDR3 loop spans 13 amino acids. This CDR3 reads CASTSDNTDTQYF. CDR3 DNA: TGCGCCAGCACAAGCGATAACACAGATACGCAGTATTTT.

CDR3 nucleotide sequence: TGTGCCAGCAGTGTTCGACAGGGGGCGAGGGCCGGGGCCAACGTCCTGACTTTC. Encoded protein: CASSVRQGARAGANVLTF. J is TRBJ2-6 and V is TRBV2; 10 bases match TRBD1. This CDR3 is built from 18 residues. The germline V gene has CDR1 SNHLY and CDR2 FYNNEI. The V and J ends lost 4 bases and 4 bases, in that order; junction bases with no gene match: 10.

This chain joins TRBV9 and TRBJ2-1; D may be TRBD1 (5 bases). Trimming pared 0 bases from V and 8 bases from J, leaving 9 bases between. The length of the CDR3 is 13 residues. CDR1 and CDR2 (germline): SGDLS, YYNGEE. The CDR3 is CASSVGLGDEQFF. In nucleotides, the CDR3 is TGTGCCAGCAGCGTAGGATTAGGGGATGAGCAGTTCTTC.

This chain uses TRBV6-1 with TRBJ2-7, with no clear D. V gave up 5 bases and J gave up 6 bases, with 17 bases separating them. Germline lookup yields CDR1 MNHNS and CDR2 SASEGT. The CDR3 runs 14 residues. The CDR3 DNA reads TGTGCCAGCAGTAGCCCGGTATCCCAGAGCGAGCAGTACGTC. The encoded protein is CASSSPVSQSEQYV.

V and J are TRBV30 and TRBJ2-1; perhaps TRBD1 as D (6 bases). In germline, CDR1 is GTSNPN, CDR2 SVGIG (reference sequence). This CDR3 comprises 14 residues. Trimming shortened V by 4 bases and J by 4 bases, and 14 bases separated the two germline ends. As DNA, the CDR3 is TGTGCCTGGAATGCAGGGGCGGTGTACAATGAGCAGTTCTTC. As protein: CAWNAGAVYNEQFF.

The chain has TRBV7-2 and TRBJ2-5; 13 bases fit TRBD2. J lost 5 bases, V lost 1 base, and 10 bases had no gene match. Germline CDR1 is SGHTA and CDR2 is FQGNSA. The CDR3 runs to 18 residues. The CDR3 nucleotides read TGTGCCAGCAGCTTAGGAACTAGCGGGAGGGCCGCCCCGGAGACCCAGTACTTC. The encoded protein is CASSLGTSGRAAPETQYF.

In its sample, this clone was seen a few times. The CDR3 DNA sequence: TGTGCCAGCAGTTACTGGAGGGCGGACACCGGGGAGCTGTTTTTT. It encodes CASSYWRADTGELFF. This chain joins TRBV6-5 and TRBJ2-2; possible D gene TRBD2, 6 bases. Trimming took 1 base from V and 3 from J, leaving 9 bases between them. The CDR3 runs 15 residues. Germline V lookup: CDR1 MNHEY, CDR2 SVGAGI.

This chain joins TRBV29-1 and TRBJ2-7; 11 positions agree with TRBD2. The V segment lost 4 bases and the J segment 9 bases; nucleotides outside the gene matches: 11. Germline-derived CDR1 and CDR2 are SQVTM and ANQGSEA. This CDR3 spans 14 amino acids. The CDR3 DNA reads as TGCAGCGTTGCTACTAGCGGGAGCTCGAGGGGGCAGTACTTC. Protein product: CSVATSGSSRGQYF.

This clone was seen a single time. This sequence joins TRBV5-6 and TRBJ2-7; 7 positions match TRBD1. With V trimmed by 2 bases and J by 2 bases, 7 bases remained unmatched. Germline V CDR1 and CDR2: SGHDT, YYEEEE. CDR3 length equals 15 residues. The CDR3 DNA follows: TGTGCCAGCAGCTTTAACAGGGGCCTACCCTACGAGCAGTACTTC. This gives the protein CASSFNRGLPYEQYF.

This rearrangement joins TRBV11-2 to TRBJ2-7; 13 nucleotides match TRBD2. The V gene's germline CDR1 is SGHAT and CDR2 FQNNGV. The length of the CDR3 is 15 residues. J was trimmed by 1 base and V by 5 bases; bases with no gene match: 2. Here the CDR3 DNA reads TGTGCCAGCAGCCAGGGACTAGCGGGATCCTACGAGCAGTACTTC. Protein product: CASSQGLAGSYEQYF.